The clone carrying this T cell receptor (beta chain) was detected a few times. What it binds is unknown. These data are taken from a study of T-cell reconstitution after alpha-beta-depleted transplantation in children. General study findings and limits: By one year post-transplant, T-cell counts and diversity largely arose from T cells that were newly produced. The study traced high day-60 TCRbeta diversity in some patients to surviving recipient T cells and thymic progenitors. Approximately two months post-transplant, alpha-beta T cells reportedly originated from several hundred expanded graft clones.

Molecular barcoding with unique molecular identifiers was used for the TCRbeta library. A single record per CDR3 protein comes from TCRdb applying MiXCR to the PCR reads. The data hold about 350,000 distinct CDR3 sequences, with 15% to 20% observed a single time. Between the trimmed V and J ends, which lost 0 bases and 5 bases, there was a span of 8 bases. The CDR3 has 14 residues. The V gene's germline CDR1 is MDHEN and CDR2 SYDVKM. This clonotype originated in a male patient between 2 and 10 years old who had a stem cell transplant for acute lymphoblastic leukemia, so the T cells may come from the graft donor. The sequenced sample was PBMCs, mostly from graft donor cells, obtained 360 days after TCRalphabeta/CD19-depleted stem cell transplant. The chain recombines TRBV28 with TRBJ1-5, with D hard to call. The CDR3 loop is CASSLWAGYQPQHF. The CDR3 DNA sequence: TGTGCCAGCAGTTTATGGGCGGGCTATCAGCCCCAGCATTTT.